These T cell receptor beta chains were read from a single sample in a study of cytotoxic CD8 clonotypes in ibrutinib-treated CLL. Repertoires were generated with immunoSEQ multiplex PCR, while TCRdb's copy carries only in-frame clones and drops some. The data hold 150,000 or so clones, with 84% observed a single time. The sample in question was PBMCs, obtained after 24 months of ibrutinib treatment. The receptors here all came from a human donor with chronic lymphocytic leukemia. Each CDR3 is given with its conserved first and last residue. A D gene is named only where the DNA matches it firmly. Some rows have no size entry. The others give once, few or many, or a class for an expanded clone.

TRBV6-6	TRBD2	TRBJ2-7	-	TGTGCCAGCAGTTACCTGACTAGCGGTGGCTCTGAGCAGTACTTC	CASSYLTSGGSEQYF
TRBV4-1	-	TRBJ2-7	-	TGCGCCAGCAGCCAAGAAGTAGAGGCTAGCCGGTCCTACGAGCAGTACTTC	CASSQEVEASRSYEQYF
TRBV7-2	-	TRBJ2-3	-	TGTGCCAGCAGTTACCCGGGACAACGCACAGATACGCAGTATTTT	CASSYPGQRTDTQYF
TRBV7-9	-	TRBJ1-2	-	TGTGCCAGCAGCTTAGCTCAAAGCCCGGGGAACTATGGCTACACCTTC	CASSLAQSPGNYGYTF
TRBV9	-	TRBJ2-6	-	TGTGCCAGCAGCGCCAGCTCTGGGGCCAACGTCCTGACTTTC	CASSASSGANVLTF
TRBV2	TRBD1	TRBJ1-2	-	TGTGCCAGCAGGCCCCCACAGGGGGGGGATTATGTCTATGGCTACACCTTC	CASRPPQGGDYVYGYTF
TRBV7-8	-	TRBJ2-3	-	TGTGCCAGCAGCTTAGCCTGGTCGGCAGATACGCAGTATTTT	CASSLAWSADTQYF
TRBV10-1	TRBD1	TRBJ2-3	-	TGCGCCAGCAGTGAAAGGGGGCCGACAGATACGCAGTATTTT	CASSERGPTDTQYF
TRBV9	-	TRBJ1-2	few	TGTGCCAGCAGTGACCGGCATGGCTACACCTTC	CASSDRHGYTF
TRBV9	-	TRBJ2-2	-	TGTGCCAGCAGTACCGGGACAAGGGCAACCGGGGAGCTGTTTTTT	CASSTGTRATGELFF
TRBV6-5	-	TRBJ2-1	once	TGTGCCAGCAGTCACAGAGGAAATGAGCAGTTCTTC	CASSHRGNEQFF
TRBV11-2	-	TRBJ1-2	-	TGTGCCAGCAGCTTAGGGGCAGGAGTTCAGGGTGGCTACACCTTC	CASSLGAGVQGGYTF
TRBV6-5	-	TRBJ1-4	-	TGTGCCAGCAGTTACACCTTCATGGGTGAAAAACTGTTTTTT	CASSYTFMGEKLFF
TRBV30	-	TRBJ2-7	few	TGTGCCTGGAGTGTATCGAGGGATACCGAGCAGTACTTC	CAWSVSRDTEQYF
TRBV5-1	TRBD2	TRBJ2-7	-	TGCGCCAGCAGCCCGGGAGGGTACGAGCAGTACTTC	CASSPGGYEQYF
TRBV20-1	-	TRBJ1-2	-	TGCAGTGCCCCGGGGGTCTATGGCTACACCTTC	CSAPGVYGYTF
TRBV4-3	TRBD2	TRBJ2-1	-	TGCGCCAGCAGCCAAGAAGGACTAGCGAGCTACAATGAGCAGTTCTTC	CASSQEGLASYNEQFF
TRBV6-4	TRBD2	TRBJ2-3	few	TGTGCCAGCAGTGACTCGCGGGAGACAGATACGCAGTATTTT	CASSDSRETDTQYF
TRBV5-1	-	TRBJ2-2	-	TGCGCCAGCAGCTTGGCCTTCCGACAAAACACCGGGGAGCTGTTTTTT	CASSLAFRQNTGELFF
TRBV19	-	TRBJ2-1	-	TGTGCCAGTAGTATCTCTCCTAGCCGTGGCAATGAGCAGTTCTTC	CASSISPSRGNEQFF
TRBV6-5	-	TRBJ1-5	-	TGTGCCAGCAGTTATAGGAGCAATCAGCCCCAGCATTTT	CASSYRSNQPQHF
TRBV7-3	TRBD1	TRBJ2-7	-	TGTGCCAGCAGCTTAGAGGACAGGTTCTACGAGCAGTACTTC	CASSLEDRFYEQYF
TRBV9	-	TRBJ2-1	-	TGTGCCAGCAGCGTAGGTGGTGAGCAGTTCTTC	CASSVGGEQFF
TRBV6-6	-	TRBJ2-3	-	TGTGCCAGCAGTTACTCCAAGACTTCAGTTACGCAGTATTTT	CASSYSKTSVTQYF
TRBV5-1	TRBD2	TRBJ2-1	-	TGCGCCAGCAGCTTGGAGGGGCTAGCGGGCTACAATGAGCAGTTCTTC	CASSLEGLAGYNEQFF
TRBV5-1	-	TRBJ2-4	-	TGCGCCAGCAGCTTGACAGGCAAAGACATTCAGTACTTC	CASSLTGKDIQYF
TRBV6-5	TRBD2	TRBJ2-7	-	TGTGCCAGCAGTCTAGCGGACTCCTACGAGCAGTACTTC	CASSLADSYEQYF
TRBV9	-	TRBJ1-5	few	TGTGCCAGCAGCGTAGGAGGGGCCGCTAGCAATCAGCCCCAGCATTTT	CASSVGGAASNQPQHF
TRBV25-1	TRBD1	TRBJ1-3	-	TGTGCCAGCAGTGGGCAAGGGGGCCGGGCTGGAAACACCATATATTTT	CASSGQGGRAGNTIYF
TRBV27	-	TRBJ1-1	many	TGTGCCAGCAGTCCCCCCAGAACGTGGAACACTGAAGCTTTCTTT	CASSPPRTWNTEAFF
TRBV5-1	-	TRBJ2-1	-	TGCGCCAGCAGCTTGGAAGTGGGGCTAATCTCCTACAATGAGCAGTTCTTC	CASSLEVGLISYNEQFF
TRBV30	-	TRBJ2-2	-	TGTGCCACCTCTCTAACCGGGGAGCTGTTTTTT	CATSLTGELFF
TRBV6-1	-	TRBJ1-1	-	TGTGCCAGCAGTGAAAAGACAGTCACTGCTGAAGCTTTCTTT	CASSEKTVTAEAFF
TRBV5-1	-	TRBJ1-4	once	TGCGCCAGCAGGGGGTGGGGTGAAAAACTGTTTTTT	CASRGWGEKLFF
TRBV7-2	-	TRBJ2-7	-	TGTGCCAGCACCAATACCCCATCCTACGAGCAGTACTTC	CASTNTPSYEQYF
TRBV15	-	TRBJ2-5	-	TGTGCCACCAGCAGAGATCTGGGCGTGGAGACCCAGTACTTC	CATSRDLGVETQYF
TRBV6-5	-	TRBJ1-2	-	TGTGCCAGCAGTTACGGCCTCGGGGATTATGGCTACACCTTC	CASSYGLGDYGYTF
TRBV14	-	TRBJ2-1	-	TGTGCCAGCAGCCAAGTTCGGGGGGCAGGGGGCCTTGCTGAGCAGTTCTTC	CASSQVRGAGGLAEQFF
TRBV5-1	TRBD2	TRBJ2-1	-	TGCGCCAGCAGCTCAGGAAGCGGGGGGGCCTTTGAGCAGTTCTTC	CASSSGSGGAFEQFF
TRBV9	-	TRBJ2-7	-	TGTGCCAGCAGCCTCAAGGGATACACAGCCTACGAGCAGTACTTC	CASSLKGYTAYEQYF
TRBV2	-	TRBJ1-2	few	TGTGCCAGCAGTGAGGAGAAGGTGGGCTATGGCTACACCTTC	CASSEEKVGYGYTF
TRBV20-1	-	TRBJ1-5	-	TGCAGTGCTAGAGGCCATCAGCCCCAGCATTTT	CSARGHQPQHF
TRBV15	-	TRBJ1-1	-	TGTGCCACCAGCAGAGCCCCGGGGAGGCAGGGCTTGTTCCCTGAAGCTTTCTTT	CATSRAPGRQGLFPEAFF
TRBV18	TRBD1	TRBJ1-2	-	TGTGCCAGCTCACCCTCACAGGGGACTCTAAACTATGGCTACACCTTC	CASSPSQGTLNYGYTF
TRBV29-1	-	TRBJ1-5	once	TGCAGCGTTGAAAGGCAGCCCCAGCATTTT	CSVERQPQHF
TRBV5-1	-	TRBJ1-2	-	TGCGCCAGCAGCCCGGGGCCGACTCCTAACTATGGCTACACCTTC	CASSPGPTPNYGYTF
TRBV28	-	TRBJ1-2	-	TGTGCCAGAGGCCAGGGCCTGGGGGGCTACACCTTC	CARGQGLGGYTF
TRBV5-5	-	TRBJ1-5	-	TGTGCCAGCAGCTTGACAACCGACTCCGTGACCCAGCATTTT	CASSLTTDSVTQHF
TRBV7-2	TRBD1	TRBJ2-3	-	TGTGCCAGCAGCTACAGGGGAGATACGCAGTATTTT	CASSYRGDTQYF
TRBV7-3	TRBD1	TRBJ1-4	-	TGTGCCAGCAGTAGACAGGGTACTGGATCAAAACTGTTTTTT	CASSRQGTGSKLFF
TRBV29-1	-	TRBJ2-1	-	TGCAGCGTGGAGGGGGGGTCCCGATCGGATGAGCAGTTCTTC	CSVEGGSRSDEQFF
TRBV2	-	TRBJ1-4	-	TGTGCCAGCAGTGGGTATGGGGCCCTTAATGAAAAACTGTTTTTT	CASSGYGALNEKLFF
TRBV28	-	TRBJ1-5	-	TGTGCCAGCAGTTTATTAGCTAGACTTGGCAATCAGCCCCAGCATTTT	CASSLLARLGNQPQHF
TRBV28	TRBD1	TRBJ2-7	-	TGTGCCAGCAGTTTAGGCGGACAGGGAGCTCCCGAGCAGTACTTC	CASSLGGQGAPEQYF
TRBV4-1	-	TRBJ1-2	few	TGCGCCAGCAGCCAAGGGACTCAAGGCTACACCTTC	CASSQGTQGYTF